This TCR beta chain was captured in a study of T cells after posttransplantation cyclophosphamide (dated by TCRdb to the mid-2010s). As for the study more broadly: Using TRB sequencing, the study followed how the T cell repertoire rebuilt after myeloablative bone marrow transplantation with posttransplantation cyclophosphamide given as GVHD prophylaxis. Antigen receptor sequencing covered samples from 35 PTCy-treated patients and around 15 of their related bone marrow donors. Blood from all 35 or so PTCy patients who had 1-year posttransplant specimens underwent TRB sequencing. In 3 patients, up to about 3 additional blood samples taken between 2 and 5.2 years after transplant also underwent TRB sequencing, as did pretransplant blood from 4 patients. Because TRA and TRB clonality were tightly correlated in 9 samples, subsequent TCR analyses were focused on TRB only. Public TRB sequences were checked against a database of over 3,600 sequences associated with responses to pathogens, tumor antigens, self-antigens and alloantigens.

Overall results and qualifications from the work: Across the 35 to 55 patients, TRB clonality was highly associated with recipient CMV seropositivity and CMV reactivation, and diversity with PTCy was similar to that in the CNI/methotrexate controls. The TRB repertoires of T cells infiltrating skin or GI tract showed only limited overlap with the TRB repertoires of T cells in blood. At 1-2 months, donor-recipient similarity was low but rose over the first year, and the later blood repertoires were often dominated by donor CD8+ memory clones.

For this clone: It lacks a known antigen. No base quality values were provided; no much bigger clone lies one nucleotide off.

TRB sequencing was run on genomic DNA with either the immunoSEQ assay at survey resolution or the hsTCRB kit. The authors processed their data as follows. Initial read processing used immunoSEQ software, and repertoire analyses used the LymphoSeq R package. Clonality was calculated as 1 minus normalized Shannon entropy, and the Gini coefficient was also calculated for each TRB dataset. To infer phenotypes in unsorted samples, TRB sequences from sorted subsets of the recipient or donor were mapped onto the unsorted samples of the same recipient. The source is immuneACCESS, and TCRdb retained only in-frame sequences with V and J called. Part of the clones is not carried over; for the studies checked, unresolved V genes explain less than half of this, and the remainder is unexplained. D and trimming were read from the DNA, whereas the V and J calls and clone size are those reported in that table. This sample lists tens of thousands of clones; roughly 92% were detected once. The ten largest clonotypes hold around 3% of the sample.

V and J are trimmed by 3 bases and 5 bases, and the gene matches miss 5 bases of the junction. The CDR3 runs 14 residues from the cysteine to the phenylalanine. Only the CDR3 region is kept as DNA, spanning 42 bases read in frame from base 1. Looking up the germline V gene yields CDR1 KGHSH and CDR2 LQKENI. Peripheral blood samples were provided by related bone marrow donors on the day of marrow donation. Mononuclear cells from peripheral blood and bone marrow were separated by Ficoll-Hypaque density centrifugation and then cryopreserved. The chain links TRBV18 with TRBJ1-1, with 8 bases aligning to TRBD1. The sequence was collected from a woman in her fifties or sixties in good health and a related stem cell transplant donor. Sequencing input: PBMCs. The CDR3 amino acid sequence is: CASSPTGEETEAFF. In nucleotides, the sequence is TGTGCCAGCTCACCGACAGGGGAGGAAACTGAAGCTTTCTTT.